This T cell receptor beta chain stems from a study of blood T cell repertoires in COVID-19. The CDR3 is 16 residues long. With 1 base clipped from V and 9 bases from J, the junction kept 10 bases outside the gene matches. Germline V lookup: CDR1 LNHDA, CDR2 SQIVND (reference sequence). In the authors' methods: Reference gene primers were amplified, and this amplification served to estimate nucleated cell counts. The method was immunoSEQ multiplex PCR; TCRdb's version includes in-frame clones alone and lacks a portion of them. V and J calls and clone size are those listed in that table; D and trimming were worked out from the DNA. The sample lists 250,000 to 400,000 clones; 88% were seen once.

The rearrangement uses TRBV19 and TRBJ1-5; 9 positions match TRBD1. The sequence derives from a young woman with COVID-19, enrolled during active disease. The source material was peripheral blood. The DNA of the CDR3 is TGTGCCAGTAGTATAGCCGGGACAGGGCAATTCCGGCCCCAGCATTTT. Its protein product is CASSIAGTGQFRPQHF.